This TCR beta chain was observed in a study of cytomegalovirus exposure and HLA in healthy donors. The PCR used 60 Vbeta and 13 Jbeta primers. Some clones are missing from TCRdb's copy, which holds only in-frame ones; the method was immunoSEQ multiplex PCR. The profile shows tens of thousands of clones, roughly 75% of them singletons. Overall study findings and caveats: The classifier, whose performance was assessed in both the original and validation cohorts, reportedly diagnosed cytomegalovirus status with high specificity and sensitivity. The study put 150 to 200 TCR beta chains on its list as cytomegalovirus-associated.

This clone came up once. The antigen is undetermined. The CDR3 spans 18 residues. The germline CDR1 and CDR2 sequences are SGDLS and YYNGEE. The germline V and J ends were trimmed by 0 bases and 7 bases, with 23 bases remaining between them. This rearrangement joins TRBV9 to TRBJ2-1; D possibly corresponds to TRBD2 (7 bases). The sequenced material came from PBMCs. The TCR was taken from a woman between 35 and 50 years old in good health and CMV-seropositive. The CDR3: CASSVEGGASAIVNEQFF. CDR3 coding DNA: TGTGCCAGCAGCGTAGAGGGGGGGGCTTCCGCGATTGTGAATGAGCAGTTCTTC. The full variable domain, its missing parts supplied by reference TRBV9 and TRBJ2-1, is DSGVTQTPKHLITATGQRVTLRCSPRSGDLSVYWYQQSLDQGLQFLIQYYNGEERAKGNILERFSAQQFPDLHSELNLSSLELGDSALYFCASSVEGGASAIVNEQFFGPGTRLTVL.